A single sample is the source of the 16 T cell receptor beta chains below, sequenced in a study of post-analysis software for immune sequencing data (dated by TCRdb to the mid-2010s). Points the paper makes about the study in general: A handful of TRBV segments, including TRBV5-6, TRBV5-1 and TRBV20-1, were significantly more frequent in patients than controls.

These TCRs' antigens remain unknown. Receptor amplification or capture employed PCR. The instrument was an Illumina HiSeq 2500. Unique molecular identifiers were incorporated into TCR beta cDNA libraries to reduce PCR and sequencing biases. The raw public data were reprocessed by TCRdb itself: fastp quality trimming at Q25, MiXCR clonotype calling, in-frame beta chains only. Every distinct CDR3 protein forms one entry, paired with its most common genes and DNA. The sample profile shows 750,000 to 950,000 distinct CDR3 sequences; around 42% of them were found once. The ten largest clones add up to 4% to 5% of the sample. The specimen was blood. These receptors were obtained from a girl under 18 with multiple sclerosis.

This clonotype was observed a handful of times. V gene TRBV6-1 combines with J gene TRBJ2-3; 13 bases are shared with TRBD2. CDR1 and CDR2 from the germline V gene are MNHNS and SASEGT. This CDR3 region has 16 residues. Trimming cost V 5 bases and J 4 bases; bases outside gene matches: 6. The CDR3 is CASSKRLAGGPDTQYF. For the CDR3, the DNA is TGTGCCAGCAGTAAGCGACTAGCGGGAGGACCAGATACGCAGTATTTT.

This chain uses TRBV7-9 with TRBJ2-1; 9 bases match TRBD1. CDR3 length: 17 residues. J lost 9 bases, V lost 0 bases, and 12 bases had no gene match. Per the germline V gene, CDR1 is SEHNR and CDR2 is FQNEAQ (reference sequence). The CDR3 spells CASSLAGRDRVRIEQFF. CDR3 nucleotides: TGTGCCAGCAGCTTAGCAGGGAGGGACAGGGTTCGTATTGAGCAGTTCTTC.

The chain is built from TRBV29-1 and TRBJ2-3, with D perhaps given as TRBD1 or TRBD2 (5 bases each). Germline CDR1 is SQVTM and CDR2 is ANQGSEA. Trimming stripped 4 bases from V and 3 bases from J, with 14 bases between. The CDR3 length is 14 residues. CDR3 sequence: CSVAPGPATDTQYF. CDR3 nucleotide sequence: TGCAGCGTTGCCCCGGGACCGGCAACAGATACGCAGTATTTT.

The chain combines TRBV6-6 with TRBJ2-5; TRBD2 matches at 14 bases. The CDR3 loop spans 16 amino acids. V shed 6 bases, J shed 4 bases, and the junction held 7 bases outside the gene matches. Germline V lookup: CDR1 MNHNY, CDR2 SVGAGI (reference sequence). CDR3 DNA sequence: TGTGCCAGCAGCCAATCGGGGACTAGCGGGAGAGAGACCCAGTACTTC. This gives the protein CASSQSGTSGRETQYF.

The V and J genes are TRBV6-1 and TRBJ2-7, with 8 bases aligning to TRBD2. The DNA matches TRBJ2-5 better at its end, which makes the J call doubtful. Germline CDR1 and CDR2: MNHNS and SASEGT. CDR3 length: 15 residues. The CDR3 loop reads CASSEGSGSGETQYF. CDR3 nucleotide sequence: TGTGCCAGCAGTGAAGGGAGCGGGAGTGGAGAGACCCAGTACTTC.

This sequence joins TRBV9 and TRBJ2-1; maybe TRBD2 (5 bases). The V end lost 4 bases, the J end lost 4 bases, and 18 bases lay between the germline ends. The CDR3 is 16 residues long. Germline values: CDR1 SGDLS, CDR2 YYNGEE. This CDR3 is CASSHPRGTGYNEQFF. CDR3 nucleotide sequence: TGTGCCAGCAGCCACCCACGGGGTACGGGATACAATGAGCAGTTCTTC.

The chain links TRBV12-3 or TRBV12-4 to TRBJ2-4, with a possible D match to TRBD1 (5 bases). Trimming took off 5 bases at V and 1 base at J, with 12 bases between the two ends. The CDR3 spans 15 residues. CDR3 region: CASSLTELAKNIQYF. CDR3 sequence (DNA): TGTGCCAGCAGTCTGACAGAACTGGCCAAAAACATTCAGTACTTC.

DNA of the CDR3: TGCAGTGCTACTGGGACTAGCGGGAGATGGAACATTCAGTACTTC. This translates into CSATGTSGRWNIQYF. V usage is TRBV20-1 and J usage is TRBJ2-4, with 14 bases that match TRBD2. From germline, CDR1 is DFQATT and CDR2 SNEGSKA (reference sequence). The CDR3 is 15 residues long. Germline trimming cut 4 bases from V and 7 bases from J; bases unmatched to any gene: 6.

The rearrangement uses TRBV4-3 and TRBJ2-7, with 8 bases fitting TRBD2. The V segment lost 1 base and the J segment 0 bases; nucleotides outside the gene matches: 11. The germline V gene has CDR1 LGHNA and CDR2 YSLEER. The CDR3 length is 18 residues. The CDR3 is CASSQAMTGGLSSYEQYF. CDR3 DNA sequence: TGCGCCAGCAGCCAAGCGATGACGGGAGGGCTAAGCTCCTACGAGCAGTACTTC.

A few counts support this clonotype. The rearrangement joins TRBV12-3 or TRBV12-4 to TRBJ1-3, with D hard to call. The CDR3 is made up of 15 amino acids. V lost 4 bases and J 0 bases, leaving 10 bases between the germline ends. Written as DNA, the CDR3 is TGTGCCAGCAGTTCCGGACGGAGCTCTGGAAACACCATATATTTT. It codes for CASSSGRSSGNTIYF.

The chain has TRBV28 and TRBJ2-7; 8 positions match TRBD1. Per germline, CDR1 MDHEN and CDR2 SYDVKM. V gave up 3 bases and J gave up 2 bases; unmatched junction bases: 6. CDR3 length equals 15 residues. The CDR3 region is CASSFTGTGPYEQYF. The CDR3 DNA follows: TGTGCCAGCAGTTTTACCGGGACAGGACCCTACGAGCAGTACTTC.

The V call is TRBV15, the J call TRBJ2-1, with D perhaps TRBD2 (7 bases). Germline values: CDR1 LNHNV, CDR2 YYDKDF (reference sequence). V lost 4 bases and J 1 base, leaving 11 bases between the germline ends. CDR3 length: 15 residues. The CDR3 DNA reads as TGTGCCACCAGCAAAGGGGGAGGGTCCTACAATGAGCAGTTCTTC. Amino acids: CATSKGGGSYNEQFF.

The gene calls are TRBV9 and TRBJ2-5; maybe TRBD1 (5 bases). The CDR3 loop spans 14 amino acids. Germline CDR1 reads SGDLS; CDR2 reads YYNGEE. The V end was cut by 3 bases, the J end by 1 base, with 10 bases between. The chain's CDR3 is CASSASRGQETQYF. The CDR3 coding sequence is TGTGCCAGCAGCGCCTCTAGGGGCCAAGAGACCCAGTACTTC.

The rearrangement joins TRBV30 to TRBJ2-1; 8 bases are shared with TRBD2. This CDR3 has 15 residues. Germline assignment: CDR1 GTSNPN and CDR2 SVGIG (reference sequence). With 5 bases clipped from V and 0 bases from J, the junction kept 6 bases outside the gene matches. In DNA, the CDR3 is TGTGCCTGGGAGACTAGCGCGAGCTCCTACAATGAGCAGTTCTTC. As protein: CAWETSASSYNEQFF.

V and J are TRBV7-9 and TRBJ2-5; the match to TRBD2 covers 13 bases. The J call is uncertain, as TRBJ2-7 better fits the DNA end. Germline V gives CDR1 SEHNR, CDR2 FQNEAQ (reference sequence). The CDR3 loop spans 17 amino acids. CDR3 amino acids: CASSLGLAGGSQHEQYF. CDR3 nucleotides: TGTGCCAGCAGCTTAGGACTAGCGGGAGGATCCCAGCACGAGCAGTACTTC.

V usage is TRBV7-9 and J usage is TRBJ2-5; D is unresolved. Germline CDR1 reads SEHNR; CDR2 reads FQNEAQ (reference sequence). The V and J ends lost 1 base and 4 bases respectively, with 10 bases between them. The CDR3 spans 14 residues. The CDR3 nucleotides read TGTGCCAGCAGCTTAGGACACGTTCGAGAGACCCAGTACTTC. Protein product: CASSLGHVRETQYF.